The entry below describes one T cell receptor (beta chain). Antigen: not known. Looked up from germline, CDR1 is SGHNT and CDR2 is YENEEA. V was pared by 3 bases and J by 2 bases, with 13 bases between. The CDR3 has 15 amino acids. The data belong to a study of T cell clonotyping in hematopoietic cell transplantation. General observations from the study: No sorting was done, leaving CD4 and CD8 contributions mixed. At the given depth, recipient repertoires were over 95% de novo clonotypes.

Recipient blood drawn about 28 days pretransplant and days 30, 100, 180 after. Clones were sequenced by immunoSEQ multiplex PCR, and TCRdb holds only the in-frame ones, with some missing. The top ten hold 50% to 65% of the sample, which has approximately 9,000 clones, about 84% seen once. V usage is TRBV11-3 and J usage is TRBJ1-2; TRBD1 is a possible D gene (5 bases). The TCR comes from a male patient between 55 and 70 years old who had an allogeneic stem cell transplant from an unrelated donor, so the T cells may come from the graft donor. Some clones in this sample may be carry-over from other donors' samples. The sample consisted of PBMCs, taken at the time of graft-versus-host disease after allogeneic stem cell transplant. The CDR3 nucleotides read TGTGCCAGCAGCTTGAACCGACAGCCGAACTATGGCTACACCTTC. This translates into CASSLNRQPNYGYTF. The full variable domain, completed using reference TRBV11-3 and TRBJ1-2, is EAGVVQSPRYKIIEKKQPVAFWCNPISGHNTLYWYLQNLGQGPELLIRYENEEAVDDSQLPKDRFSAERLKGVDSTLKIQPAELGDSAVYLCASSLNRQPNYGYTFGSGTRLTVV.